Below are 21 T cell receptor beta chains sequenced from a single sample in a study of T cell repertoires in cytomegalovirus infection. A single record per CDR3 protein comes from TCRdb applying MiXCR to the reads. Among over 150,000 distinct CDR3 sequences listed, roughly 14% were seen once. The material sequenced was PBMCs. These receptors came from a human donor in good health (CMV status not recorded). Some clones in this sample may be carry-over from other donors' samples.

There are many counts of this clonotype. The V call is TRBV10-3, the J call TRBJ2-1; 8 positions agree with TRBD1. From germline, CDR1 is ENHRY and CDR2 SYGVKD. The CDR3 totals 15 residues. J gave up 7 bases and V 4 bases, and 9 bases lay outside the gene matches. The CDR3 reads CAISGVGQGTNEQFF. CDR3 in DNA: TGTGCCATCAGTGGTGTAGGACAGGGTACGAATGAGCAGTTCTTC.

Worth noting for this clonotype: The final CDR3 position lacks the conserved phenylalanine or tryptophan, pointing to a likely read error. The chain recombines TRBV12-3 or TRBV12-4 with TRBJ1-2, with D possibly being TRBD1 (5 bases). V was pared by 3 bases and J by 4 bases, with 9 bases between. CDR3 length: 13 residues. In nucleotides, the CDR3 is TGTGCCAGCAGTTTTGGGGGGGGCTATGGCTACACCGTC. It translates to CASSFGGGYGYTV.

This clonotype appeared a few times. Written as DNA, the CDR3 is TGTGCCAGCGGAAAGGCACAGGGGGCCACCGGGGAGCTGTTTTTT. Translation gives CASGKAQGATGELFF. V is TRBV2 and J is TRBJ2-2; 9 bases are a match to TRBD1. V lost 8 bases to trimming and J lost 4 bases; unmatched junction nucleotides: 8. The length of the CDR3 is 15 residues. Looked up from germline, CDR1 is SNHLY and CDR2 is FYNNEI.

The rearrangement links TRBV5-6 to TRBJ1-1, with 12 bases matching TRBD1. Germline CDR1 is SGHDT and CDR2 is YYEEEE. With V trimmed by 2 bases and J by 2 bases, 4 bases remained unmatched. The CDR3 runs 16 residues. DNA for the CDR3: TGTGCCAGCAGCTTTGGGACAGGGGGCAAAAACACTGAAGCTTTCTTT. Amino acids: CASSFGTGGKNTEAFF.

At least ten counts were recorded for this clonotype. In nucleotides, the CDR3 is TGTGCCAGCAGCCCCACCTTTCAAGAGACCCAGTACTTC. Its translation: CASSPTFQETQYF. The rearrangement joins TRBV7-3 to TRBJ2-5; D remains ambiguous. The CDR3 runs to 13 residues. The germline V gene encodes CDR1 SGHTA and CDR2 FQGTGA. V lost 5 bases, J lost 2 bases, and 9 bases lay in between.

This clonotype occurred many times. The rearrangement uses TRBV19 and TRBJ1-1; maybe TRBD1 (5 bases). The CDR3 runs 13 residues. Trimming removed 6 bases at V and 0 bases at J, with 8 bases between. Germline loops: CDR1 LNHDA, CDR2 SQIVND (reference sequence). The CDR3: CASRRGVNTEAFF. The CDR3 DNA reads as TGTGCCAGTAGGAGAGGGGTGAACACTGAAGCTTTCTTT.

This clonotype was seen repeatedly, ten times or more. The chain joins TRBV7-2 to TRBJ2-6, with 9 bases fitting TRBD2. The germline CDR1 and CDR2 sequences are SGHTA and FQGNSA. J was trimmed by 0 bases and V by 0 bases; bases with no gene match: 6. This CDR3 has 19 residues. The CDR3 spells CASSLAPSGVPSGANVLTF. The DNA of the CDR3 is TGTGCCAGCAGCTTAGCCCCTAGCGGGGTACCCTCTGGGGCCAACGTCCTGACTTTC.

This clonotype was seen many times. The V gene is TRBV7-2, the J gene TRBJ1-6, with D hard to call. Germline loops: CDR1 SGHTA, CDR2 FQGNSA. This CDR3 contains 16 residues. V lost 3 bases to trimming and J lost 6 bases, with 15 bases between them. CDR3 DNA sequence: TGTGCCAGCAGCTTTTGGGGTCTTGAGGCTAATTCACCCCTCCACTTT. Its translation is CASSFWGLEANSPLHF.

This clonotype occurred many times. The rearrangement joins TRBV28 to TRBJ1-5; D is possibly TRBD1 (5 bases). The CDR3 length is 15 residues. The V end was cut by 8 bases, the J end by 6 bases, with 20 bases between. CDR1 is MDHEN and CDR2 is SYDVKM in the germline V gene. The CDR3 bases are TGTGCCAGCCCCCCCCCTGGGGTAAGGGGTCAGCCCCAGCATTTT. Its translation is CASPPPGVRGQPQHF.

V and J are TRBV5-5 and TRBJ2-1; D is perhaps TRBD1 (6 bases). The germline V gene has CDR1 SGHKS and CDR2 YYEKEE (reference sequence). CDR3 size: 15 residues. The V end lost 7 bases, the J end lost 5 bases, and 19 bases lay between the germline ends. CDR3 protein: CASLFTGTLHNEQFF. CDR3 coding DNA: TGTGCCAGCCTATTCACCGGGACACTACACAATGAGCAGTTCTTC.

The chain carries TRBV19 and TRBJ1-5; possible D gene TRBD1, 5 bases. Germline CDR1 LNHDA, CDR2 SQIVND (reference sequence). The V end lost 7 bases, the J end lost 4 bases, and 17 bases lay between the germline ends. The CDR3 spans 15 residues. The CDR3 loop reads CASNPRQGKNQPQHF. CDR3 bases: TGTGCCAGTAACCCACGGCAGGGAAAAAATCAGCCCCAGCATTTT.

This clonotype has more than one count but fewer than ten. The genes are TRBV12-3 or TRBV12-4 and TRBJ1-2; D gene uncertain. The CDR3 spans 15 residues. V shed 6 bases and J shed 5 bases, with 19 bases lying between them. The CDR3, as DNA: TGTGCCAGCAGCCGTTGGGAGGACCTTGGGTATGGCTACACCTTC. It specifies CASSRWEDLGYGYTF.

The chain is built from TRBV20-1 and TRBJ2-5; D may be TRBD1 (6 bases). The CDR3 covers 14 residues. With 1 base removed from V and 4 bases from J, the gap between germline ends came to 13 bases. In germline, CDR1 is DFQATT, CDR2 SNEGSKA (reference sequence). CDR3 sequence (DNA): TGCAGTGCTAGAGGGCAGGGGAAGCGAGAGACCCAGTACTTC. This sequence encodes CSARGQGKRETQYF.

In this sample, this clonotype turned up many times. The chain combines TRBV27 with TRBJ1-1; D not certain. Germline CDR1 MNHEY, CDR2 SMNVEV (reference sequence). The germline V and J ends were trimmed by 7 bases and 4 bases, with 16 bases remaining between them. This CDR3 spans 14 amino acids. The CDR3 sequence is CASTASDFRTEAFF. The CDR3 DNA follows: TGTGCCAGCACCGCTTCGGACTTTCGCACTGAAGCTTTCTTT.

This chain connects TRBV6-6 to TRBJ2-7; TRBD1 matches 9 bases. The CDR3 totals 17 residues. The germline gives CDR1 MNHNY, CDR2 SVGAGI (reference sequence). V lost 5 bases to trimming and J lost 5 bases; unmatched junction nucleotides: 16. The CDR3 here is CASSPPGTGFPANEQYF. The CDR3 bases are TGTGCCAGCAGTCCCCCCGGGACAGGGTTCCCTGCAAACGAGCAGTACTTC.

This clonotype appeared many times. The rearrangement links TRBV6-4 to TRBJ2-3; TRBD2 matches at 8 bases. J was trimmed by 1 base and V by 2 bases; bases with no gene match: 5. CDR1 and CDR2 from the germline V gene are MRHNA and SNTAGT. The length of the CDR3 is 16 residues. The CDR3 sequence: CASSDGSGGGTDTQYF. CDR3 coding DNA: TGTGCCAGCAGTGACGGGAGCGGGGGAGGCACAGATACGCAGTATTTT.

The chain is built from TRBV12-3 or TRBV12-4 and TRBJ1-1; TRBD1 agrees at 7 bases. The J segment lost 4 bases and the V segment lost 6 bases, leaving 8 bases of the junction unmatched. The CDR3 is made up of 14 amino acids. The CDR3: CASSSTGRLTEAFF. CDR3 coding DNA: TGTGCCAGCAGCTCGACAGGGCGGCTCACTGAAGCTTTCTTT.

This clonotype was found many times. This chain links TRBV7-8 with TRBJ1-1; TRBD1 matches at 8 bases. This CDR3 region has 18 residues. Germline assignment: CDR1 SGHVS and CDR2 FQNEAQ. The V and J ends lost 5 bases and 1 base, in that order; junction bases with no gene match: 15. This chain's CDR3 is CASSTRQGMAVKNTEAFF. The CDR3 DNA reads TGTGCCAGCAGCACCCGACAGGGGATGGCAGTCAAGAACACTGAAGCTTTCTTT.

The chain carries TRBV7-2 and TRBJ1-5; the match to TRBD1 covers 8 bases. The CDR3 has 15 amino acids. The J segment lost 2 bases and the V segment lost 5 bases, leaving 5 bases of the junction unmatched. Germline CDR1 reads SGHTA; CDR2 reads FQGNSA. The CDR3 DNA reads as TGTGCCAGCAGCGCAGACAGGGGAGGCAATCAGCCCCAGCATTTT. Its translation is CASSADRGGNQPQHF.

A word on this clonotype: The CDR3 does not close with the conserved phenylalanine or tryptophan, likely indicating a read error. The rearrangement uses TRBV7-9 and TRBJ2-1, with 10 bases matching TRBD1. The ends lost 9 bases at V and 8 bases at J; junction bases unmatched: 10. Germline V CDR1 and CDR2: SEHNR, FQNEAQ (reference sequence). The CDR3 is 14 amino acids. The CDR3 nucleotides read TGTGCCAGTACCCGGGACAGGGGTGGGGATGAGCAGTTCGTC. Protein product: CASTRDRGGDEQFV.

Note on this clonotype: This may stem from a read error, because a much larger clone lies one nucleotide away. The CDR3 ends on some other residue instead of the conserved phenylalanine or tryptophan, so this is likely a read error. The V call is TRBV7-9, the J call TRBJ1-4; 9 nucleotides match TRBD1. Trimming removed 5 bases from V and 5 bases from J; junction bases left unmatched: 6. Germline V gene data show CDR1 as SEHNR and CDR2 as FQNEAQ (reference sequence). There are 15 residues in the CDR3. The CDR3 DNA reads as TGTGCCAGCAGCCCCGGACAGGGGCCAAATGAAAAACTGTTTTCT. Encoded protein: CASSPGQGPNEKLFS.